This T cell receptor (beta chain) derives from a study of blood T cell repertoires in COVID-19. As for the study in general: T cells, B-cell-depleted T cells, or PBMCs supplied cDNA or gDNA.

Germline V gene sequence: CDR1 LGHDT, CDR2 YNNKEL (reference sequence). Deletions cut 0 bases from V and 8 bases from J, with 16 bases between. The CDR3 is 15 residues long. Assay used: immunoSEQ multiplex PCR; TCRdb lists only in-frame clones, some missing. In the table there are hundreds of thousands of clones, 85% to 90% of which are singletons. Sequenced sample: peripheral blood. This TCR was sampled from a woman in her 50s with COVID-19, enrolled during active disease. V is TRBV3-1 (or the pseudogene TRBV3-2) and J is TRBJ1-2, with unresolved D. The DNA for the CDR3 is TGTGCCAGCAGCCAAGATGTTGACCCACCGGGGGGCTACACCTTC. This codes for CASSQDVDPPGGYTF.